Detailed here is one T cell receptor beta chain. This specimen belongs to a study of blood T cell repertoires in COVID-19. Trimming took 0 bases from V and 3 from J, leaving 7 bases between them. The CDR3 extends over 14 amino acids. In germline, CDR1 is SGHRS, CDR2 YFSETQ. Repertoires were generated with immunoSEQ multiplex PCR, while TCRdb's copy carries only in-frame clones and drops some. The sample has 200,000 to 300,000 clones, 80% to 90% seen once. The sequenced sample was peripheral blood. This TCR came from a woman aged 45-60 years with acute or convalescent COVID-19. This rearrangement joins TRBV5-1 to TRBJ2-1; D perhaps matches TRBD2 (5 bases). The DNA of the CDR3 is TGCGCCAGCAGCTTGGTGGGAGACTACAATGAGCAGTTCTTC. It encodes CASSLVGDYNEQFF.